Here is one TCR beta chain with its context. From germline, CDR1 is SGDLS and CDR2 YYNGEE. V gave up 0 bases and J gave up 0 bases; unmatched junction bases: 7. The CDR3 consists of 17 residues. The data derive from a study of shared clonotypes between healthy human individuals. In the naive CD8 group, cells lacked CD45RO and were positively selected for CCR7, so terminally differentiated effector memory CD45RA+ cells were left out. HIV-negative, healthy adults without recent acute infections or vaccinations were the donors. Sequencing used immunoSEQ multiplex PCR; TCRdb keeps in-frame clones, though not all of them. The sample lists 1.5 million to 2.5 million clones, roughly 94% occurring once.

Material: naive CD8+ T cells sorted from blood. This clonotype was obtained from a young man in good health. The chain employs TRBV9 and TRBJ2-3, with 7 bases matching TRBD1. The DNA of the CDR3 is TGTGCCAGCAGCGTAGGACTTCGGGGACAGAGCACAGATACGCAGTATTTT. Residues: CASSVGLRGQSTDTQYF.